The clone carrying this T cell receptor beta chain appeared many times. The sample belongs to a study of T cells in Graves' hyperthyroidism and ophthalmopathy. The overall study: Peripheral blood collection took place at initial diagnosis, before any treatment.

Amplification targeted TCR beta CDR3 regions from RNA transcripts. The TCR CDR3 was amplified in a first-round RT-PCR using the HTBI primer set. TCRdb independently ran MiXCR on the multiplex PCR reads; one entry per CDR3 protein. This sample has approximately 400,000 distinct CDR3 sequences, with approximately 20% found just once. V was cut by 2 bases and J by 3 bases, with 12 bases left in between. Looked up from germline, CDR1 is MNHNS and CDR2 is SASEGT. The CDR3 spans 15 residues. V gene TRBV6-1 combines with J gene TRBJ2-3; TRBD1 might be the D (7 bases). This clonotype was obtained from a woman aged 18-29 years with Graves' hyperthyroidism. Sequenced material: blood. The CDR3 DNA sequence: TGTGCCAGCAGTGAACTCAGGGGGAGGACAGATACGCAGTATTTT. It translates to CASSELRGRTDTQYF.